This record covers a single T cell receptor beta chain. Original methodology: Amplification from reference gene primers served as the basis for estimated nucleated cell counts. Using immunoSEQ multiplex PCR, the repertoire was profiled, and TCRdb retains in-frame clones only, with some absent. The V and J calls and clone size come from that table; D and trimming were worked out from the DNA. Among about 220,000 clones listed, 85% were seen once. The data were obtained in a study of blood T cell repertoires in COVID-19. CDR1 is MNHEY and CDR2 is SMNVEV in the germline V gene (reference sequence). Trimming took off 4 bases at V and 1 base at J, with 11 bases between the two ends. This CDR3 is built from 14 residues.

This clonotype was obtained from a woman in her 70s with COVID-19, enrolled during active disease. Sample: peripheral blood. The chain combines TRBV27 with TRBJ2-7, with a tentative D call TRBD1 (6 bases). The CDR3 nucleotides are TGTGCCAGCAGTTCGTACACAGGGTCCTACGAGCAGTACTTC. It encodes CASSSYTGSYEQYF.